At least ten counts were recorded for the clone carrying this T cell receptor (beta chain). No antigen is known for it. Gene and germline names: mouse. The missing CDR3 end, 4 residues past where the read stops, is filled in from the germline J gene. The data derive from a study of CD8+ T cells in alopecia areata. General study findings and limits: When scalp samples are sequenced, resident alphabeta T cells of normal skin are also captured.

RNA extraction and reverse transcription yielded cDNA as sequencing template. Method: immunoSEQ multiplex PCR; TCRdb's copy keeps in-frame clones and lacks some. This repertoire holds approximately 5,400 clones, and none appear only once. The CDR3 covers 13 residues. Germline V gene sequence: CDR1 NNHNN, CDR2 SYGAGS (reference sequence). Between the trimmed V and J ends, which lost 2 bases and 1 base, there was a span of 6 bases. Time point described: mouse skin 6 weeks after grafting, around onset of hair loss. The sequence derives from a C3H/HeJ mouse with alopecia areata. MHC haplotype: H2-k. The chain couples TRBV13-2 to TRBJ1-1; D is possibly TRBD1 (5 bases). Sequencing was performed on skin, taken at week 6. The CDR3 DNA, read in part, is TGTGCCAGCGGTGACACAGGAAACACA. Translation: CASGDTGNT. The whole CDR3 region reads CASGDTGNTEVFF.